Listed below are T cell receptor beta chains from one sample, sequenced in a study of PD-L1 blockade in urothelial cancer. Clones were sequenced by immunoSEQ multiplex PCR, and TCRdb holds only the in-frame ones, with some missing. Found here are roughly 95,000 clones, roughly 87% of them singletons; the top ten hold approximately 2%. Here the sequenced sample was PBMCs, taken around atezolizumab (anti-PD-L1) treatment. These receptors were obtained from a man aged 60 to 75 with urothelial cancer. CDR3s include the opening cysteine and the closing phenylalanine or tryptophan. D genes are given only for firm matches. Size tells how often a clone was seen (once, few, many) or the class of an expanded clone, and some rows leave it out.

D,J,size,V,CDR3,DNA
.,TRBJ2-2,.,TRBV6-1,CASSETLANTGELFF,TGTGCCAGCAGTGAAACCCTAGCGAACACCGGGGAGCTGTTTTTT
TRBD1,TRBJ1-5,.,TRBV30,CAWSGPPPAGQVRGQPQHF,TGTGCCTGGAGTGGACCCCCCCCCGCCGGACAGGTCAGAGGTCAGCCCCAGCATTTT
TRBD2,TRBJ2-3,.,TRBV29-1,CSVPRGGRQDTQYF,TGCAGCGTTCCTCGCGGCGGGAGGCAAGATACGCAGTATTTT
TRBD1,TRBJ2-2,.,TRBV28,CASSIRDRGVTGELFF,TGTGCCAGCAGTATCCGGGACAGGGGCGTCACCGGGGAGCTGTTTTTT
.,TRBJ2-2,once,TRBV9,CASSVEVAGELFF,TGTGCCAGCAGCGTGGAGGTGGCCGGGGAGCTGTTTTTT
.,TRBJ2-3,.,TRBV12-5,CASGPGSAVDTQYF,TGTGCTAGTGGCCCGGGAAGCGCGGTAGATACGCAGTATTTT
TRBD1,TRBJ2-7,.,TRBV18,CASSPKQGSSYEQYF,TGTGCCAGCTCACCGAAACAGGGGAGCTCCTACGAGCAGTACTTC
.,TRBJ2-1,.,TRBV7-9,CASSPAQSSYNEQFF,TGTGCCAGCAGCCCAGCACAGAGCTCCTACAATGAGCAGTTCTTC
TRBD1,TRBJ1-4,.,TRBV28,CASRLPGQGSEKLFF,TGTGCCAGCAGACTACCGGGACAGGGGTCCGAAAAACTGTTTTTT
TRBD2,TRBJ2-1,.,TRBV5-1,CASSLDPFSGGFRSYNEQFF,TGCGCCAGCAGCTTGGACCCTTTTAGCGGGGGGTTCCGCTCCTACAATGAGCAGTTCTTC
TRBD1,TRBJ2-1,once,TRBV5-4,CASSMTGPYNEQFF,TGTGCCAGCAGCATGACAGGGCCCTACAATGAGCAGTTCTTC
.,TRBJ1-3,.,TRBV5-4,CASSLAGGSGNTIYF,TGTGCCAGCAGCTTGGCTGGCGGCTCTGGAAACACCATATATTTT
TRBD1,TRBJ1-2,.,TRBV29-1,CSVRDRSGYGYTF,TGCAGCGTTCGGGACAGGTCCGGCTATGGCTACACCTTC
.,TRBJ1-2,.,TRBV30,CAWSVGDDYGYTF,TGTGCCTGGAGTGTCGGGGATGACTATGGCTACACCTTC
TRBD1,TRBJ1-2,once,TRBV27,CASSFYGTGLNYGYTF,TGTGCCAGCAGTTTTTACGGGACAGGGTTAAACTATGGCTACACCTTC
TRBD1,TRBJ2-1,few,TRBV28,CASSPGTAEDNEQFF,TGTGCCAGCAGTCCCGGGACAGCTGAGGACAATGAGCAGTTCTTC
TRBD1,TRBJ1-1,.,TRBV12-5,CASGSGGTVRNTEAFF,TGTGCTAGTGGTTCCGGAGGGACAGTGCGGAACACTGAAGCTTTCTTT
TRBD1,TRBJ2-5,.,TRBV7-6,CASSSWDRGRMETQYF,TGTGCCAGCAGCTCGTGGGACAGGGGGCGAATGGAGACCCAGTACTTC
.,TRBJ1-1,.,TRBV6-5,CASTLQGYTEAFF,TGTGCCAGCACCTTACAGGGTTACACTGAAGCTTTCTTT
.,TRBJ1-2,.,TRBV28,CAIGRGNGYTF,TGTGCCATCGGTAGGGGCAATGGCTACACCTTC
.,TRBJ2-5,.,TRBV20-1,CSAPLETQYF,TGCAGTGCCCCCCTGGAGACCCAGTACTTC
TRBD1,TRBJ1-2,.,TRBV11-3,CASSSDRGDNYGYTF,TGTGCCAGCAGCTCGGACAGGGGGGATAACTATGGCTACACCTTC
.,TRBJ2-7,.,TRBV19,CASSIGRGPYEQYF,TGTGCCAGTAGTATAGGTAGAGGGCCCTACGAGCAGTACTTC
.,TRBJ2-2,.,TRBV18,CASSPGATNTGELFF,TGTGCCAGCTCACCGGGAGCGACGAACACCGGGGAGCTGTTTTTT
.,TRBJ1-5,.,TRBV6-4,CASSDSTVTRNQPQHF,TGTGCCAGCAGTGACTCGACAGTGACGCGCAATCAGCCCCAGCATTTT